Listed below are T cell receptor beta chains from one sample, sequenced in a study of T cell repertoires in cytomegalovirus infection. TCRdb itself ran the reads through MiXCR, one entry per CDR3 protein. Of 510,000 or so distinct CDR3 sequences in the sample, less than 30% were seen once. The sequencing input was PBMCs. These receptors originate from a human donor in good health (CMV status not recorded). Some clones in this sample may be carry-over from other donors' samples. Each CDR3 is given without its conserved first and last residue.

>TRBV20-1
SARDWGEGLNEQF
>TRBV28
ASSLRPESNQPQH
>TRBV6-1
ASSEPRGANYGYT
>TRBV7-2
ASSSITDTQY
>TRBV29-1
SVQDTTDTQY
>TRBV4-1
ASSQAADFGGGLYEQY
>TRBV11-3
ASSLSGTGTEAF
>TRBV14
ASSQVAGSGETQY
>TRBV20-1
SARSDGEQF
>TRBV7-2
ASSLSLAGSRYNEQF
>TRBV27
ASGMLGAGETQY
>TRBV6-2/TRBV6-3
ASSTSRTIYHEQY
>TRBV28
ASSFPVGGGNEKLF
>TRBV11-3
ASSPWTPFQY
>TRBV6-8
ASSPVWTNEKLF
>TRBV7-9
ASSLGGASAGELF
>TRBV7-6
ASSRDYFNEQF
>TRBV19
ASSWGLGLNTGELF
>TRBV7-3
ASSEDGNTEAF
>TRBV7-2
ASSWVGGGGETQY
>TRBV20-1
SVKARILGTDTQY
>TRBV28
ASRGQEGPVGDLGNQPQH
>TRBV12-3/TRBV12-4
ASSFKPRTDTQY
>TRBV28
ASSLPGTNGYT
>TRBV7-2
ASSFRGPDTQY
>TRBV5-4
ASSRAGDTQY
>TRBV7-2
ASSLGGTKKTSQY
>TRBV6-1
ASSYESSYNSPLH
>TRBV19
ARSQQAGLPGELF
>TRBV13
ASSWAGGEQF
>TRBV7-9
ASSRQGAVSSYEQY
>TRBV7-2
ASSRWGVSQSELTGELF
>TRBV7-6
ASSLDRGMEGSTIY
>TRBV9
ASSVNKRETSTDTQY
>TRBV20-1
SARGVGQGTPGNTIY
>TRBV10-3
AISGGRPPGETQY
>TRBV7-6
ASSLVGNSGANVLT
>TRBV29-1
SVPGRGRLGNEQF
>TRBV11-3
ASSRASPGQETQY
>TRBV12-3/TRBV12-4
ASNRDTGELF
>TRBV29-1
SARPGGRTGELF
>TRBV6-2/TRBV6-3
ASSYSRPKRSGANVLT
>TRBV7-6
ASSRAVQGQEYEKLF
>TRBV12-3/TRBV12-4
ASSFAQGRGTGELF
>TRBV4-2
ASSQDSAGNQPQH
>TRBV20-1
SAGAGSEYEQY
>TRBV10-3
AIRRGQDTEAF
>TRBV7-2
ASSSRLADNEQF
>TRBV3-1
ASSQDLDYEQY
>TRBV2
ASSREGPYGYT
>TRBV7-2
ASSLRTSGSTADTQY
>TRBV12-3/TRBV12-4
ASSFPVRTDTQY